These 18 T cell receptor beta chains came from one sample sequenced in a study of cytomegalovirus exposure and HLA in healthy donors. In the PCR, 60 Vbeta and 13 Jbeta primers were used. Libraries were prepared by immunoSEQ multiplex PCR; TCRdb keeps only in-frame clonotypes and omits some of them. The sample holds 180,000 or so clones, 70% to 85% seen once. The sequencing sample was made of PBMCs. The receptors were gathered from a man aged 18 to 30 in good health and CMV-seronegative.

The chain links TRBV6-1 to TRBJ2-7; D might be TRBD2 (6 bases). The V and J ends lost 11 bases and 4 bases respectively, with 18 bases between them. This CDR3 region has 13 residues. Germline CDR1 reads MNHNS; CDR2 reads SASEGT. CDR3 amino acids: CAVAFLEGYEQYF. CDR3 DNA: TGTGCCGTCGCGTTCTTGGAGGGTTACGAGCAGTACTTC.

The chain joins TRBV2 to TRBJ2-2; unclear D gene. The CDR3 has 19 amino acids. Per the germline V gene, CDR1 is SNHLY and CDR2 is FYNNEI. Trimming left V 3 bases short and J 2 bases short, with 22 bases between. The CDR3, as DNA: TGTGCCAGCAGTGATAGTGGCGGCGATAACCCCTTAAACACCGGGGAGCTGTTTTTT. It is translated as CASSDSGGDNPLNTGELFF.

The CDR3 nucleotides are TGTGCCAGCAGCTTAGGGACCCGGAGGTCCTACGAGCAGTACTTC. This gives the protein CASSLGTRRSYEQYF. This chain uses TRBV7-2 with TRBJ2-7, with D perhaps TRBD2 (5 bases). Germline assignment: CDR1 SGHTA and CDR2 FQGNSA. Trimming removed 1 base from V and 1 base from J, with 11 bases in between. The CDR3 length is 15 residues.

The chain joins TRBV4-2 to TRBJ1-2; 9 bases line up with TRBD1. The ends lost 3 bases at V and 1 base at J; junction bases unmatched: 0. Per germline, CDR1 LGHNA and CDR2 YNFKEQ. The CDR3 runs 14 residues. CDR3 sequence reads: CASSQTGGNYGYTF. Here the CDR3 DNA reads TGTGCCAGCAGCCAGACAGGGGGTAACTATGGCTACACCTTC.

CDR3 bases: TGTGCCTGGAGTACAGATAGCAATCAGCCCCAGCATTTT. This codes for CAWSTDSNQPQHF. The rearrangement joins TRBV30 to TRBJ1-5; D gene ambiguous. Germline CDR1 is GTSNPN and CDR2 is SVGIG (reference sequence). This CDR3 spans 13 amino acids. V was trimmed by 2 bases and J by 0 bases, leaving 5 bases between them.

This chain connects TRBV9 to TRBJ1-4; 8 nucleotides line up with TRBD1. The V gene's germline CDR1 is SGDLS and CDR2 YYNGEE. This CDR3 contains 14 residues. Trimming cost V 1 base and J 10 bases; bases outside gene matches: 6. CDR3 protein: CASSVYTGGGKLFF. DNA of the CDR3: TGTGCCAGCAGCGTATATACAGGGGGAGGAAAACTGTTTTTT.

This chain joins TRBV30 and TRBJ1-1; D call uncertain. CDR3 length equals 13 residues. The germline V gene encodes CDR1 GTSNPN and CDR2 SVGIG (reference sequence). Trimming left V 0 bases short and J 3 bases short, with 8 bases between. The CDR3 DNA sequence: TGTGCCTGGAGTGTTCGGAGCTACACTGAAGCTTTCTTT. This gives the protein CAWSVRSYTEAFF.

The CDR3 sequence is CASGSDRMRVPQHF. As DNA, the CDR3 is TGTGCCAGCGGCTCGGACAGGATGAGAGTGCCCCAGCATTTT. The chain has TRBV7-2 and TRBJ1-5, with 7 bases that match TRBD1. The CDR3 covers 14 residues. J gave up 9 bases and V 8 bases, and 13 bases lay outside the gene matches. Germline CDR1 SGHTA, CDR2 FQGNSA.

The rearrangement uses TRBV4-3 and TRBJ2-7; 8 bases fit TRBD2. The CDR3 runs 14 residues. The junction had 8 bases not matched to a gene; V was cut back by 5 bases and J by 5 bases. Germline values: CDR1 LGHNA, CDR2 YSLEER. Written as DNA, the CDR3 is TGCGCCAGCAGCTTAAGCCGGGGGGGTAACGAGCAGTACTTC. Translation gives CASSLSRGGNEQYF.

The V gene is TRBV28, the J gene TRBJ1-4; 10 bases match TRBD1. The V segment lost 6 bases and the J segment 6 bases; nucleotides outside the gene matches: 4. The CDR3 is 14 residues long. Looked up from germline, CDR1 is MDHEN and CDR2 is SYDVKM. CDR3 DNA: TGTGCCAGCAGGTTGACAGGGGGCTATGAAAAACTGTTTTTT. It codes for CASRLTGGYEKLFF.

Written as DNA, the CDR3 is TGTGCCAGCAGCTCAGTAAGCACAGATACGCAGTATTTT. Its protein is CASSSVSTDTQYF. The rearrangement uses TRBV7-6 and TRBJ2-3; no reliable D call. The CDR3 extends over 13 amino acids. Germline V gives CDR1 SGHVS, CDR2 FNYEAQ. V shed 4 bases and J shed 0 bases, with 5 bases lying between them.

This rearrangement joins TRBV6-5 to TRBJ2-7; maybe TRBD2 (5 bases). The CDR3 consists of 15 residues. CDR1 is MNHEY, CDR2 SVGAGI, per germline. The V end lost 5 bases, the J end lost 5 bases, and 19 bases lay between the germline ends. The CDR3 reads CASSGSRVGGDEQYF. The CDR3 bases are TGTGCCAGCAGTGGATCTAGGGTCGGAGGCGACGAGCAGTACTTC.

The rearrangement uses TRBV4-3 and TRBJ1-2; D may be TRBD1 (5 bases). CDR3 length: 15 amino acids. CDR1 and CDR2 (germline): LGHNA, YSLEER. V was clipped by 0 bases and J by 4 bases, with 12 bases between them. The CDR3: CASSQENGGFYGYTF. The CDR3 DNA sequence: TGCGCCAGCAGCCAAGAGAACGGGGGATTCTATGGCTACACCTTC.

The CDR3 bases are TGTGCCAGCAGTGAAAAGTGGGGCCAGTACAATGAGCAGTTCTTC. This translates into CASSEKWGQYNEQFF. This rearrangement joins TRBV6-1 to TRBJ2-1, with D possibly TRBD1 on 5 matching bases. Germline CDR1 is MNHNS and CDR2 is SASEGT. The V and J ends lost 2 bases and 4 bases respectively, with 12 bases between them. This CDR3 has 15 residues.

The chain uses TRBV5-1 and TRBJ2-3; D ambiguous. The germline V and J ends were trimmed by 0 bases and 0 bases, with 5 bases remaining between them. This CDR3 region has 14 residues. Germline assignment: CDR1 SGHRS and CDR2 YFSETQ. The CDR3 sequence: CASSLGASTDTQYF. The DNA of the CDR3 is TGCGCCAGCAGCTTGGGGGCTAGCACAGATACGCAGTATTTT.

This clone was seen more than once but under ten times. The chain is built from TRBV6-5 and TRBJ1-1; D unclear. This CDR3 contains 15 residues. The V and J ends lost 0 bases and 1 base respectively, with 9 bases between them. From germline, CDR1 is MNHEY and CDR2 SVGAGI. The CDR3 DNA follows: TGTGCCAGCAGTTACTCGAGTCAGGCGAACACTGAAGCTTTCTTT. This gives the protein CASSYSSQANTEAFF.

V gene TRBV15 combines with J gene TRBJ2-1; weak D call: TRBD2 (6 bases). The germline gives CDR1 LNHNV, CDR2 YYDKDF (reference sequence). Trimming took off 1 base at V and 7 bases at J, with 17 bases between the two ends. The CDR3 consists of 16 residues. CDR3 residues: CATSRGWGGVVNEQFF. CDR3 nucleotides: TGTGCCACCAGCAGAGGGTGGGGCGGGGTCGTGAATGAGCAGTTCTTC.

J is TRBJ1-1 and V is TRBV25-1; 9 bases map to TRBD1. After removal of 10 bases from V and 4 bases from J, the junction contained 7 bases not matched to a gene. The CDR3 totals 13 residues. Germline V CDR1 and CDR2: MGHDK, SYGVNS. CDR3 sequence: CATQDRGGTEAFF. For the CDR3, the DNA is TGTGCCACCCAGGACAGGGGAGGCACTGAAGCTTTCTTT.